This entry lists 21 T cell receptor beta chains sequenced from one sample in a study of cytomegalovirus exposure and HLA in healthy donors. Clones were read by immunoSEQ multiplex PCR, and TCRdb kept only the in-frame ones, dropping some. The data show approximately 190,000 clones, roughly 82% seen once. Sequences were obtained from PBMCs. Receptors were obtained from a young man in good health and CMV-seropositive.

The rearrangement joins TRBV14 to TRBJ1-2; D is unclear. The V gene lost 1 base and the J gene lost 4 bases, with 7 bases spanning the gap. This CDR3 is built from 13 residues. Germline lookup yields CDR1 SGHDN and CDR2 FVKESK. The CDR3 protein is CASSQVAGYGYTF. CDR3 nucleotide sequence: TGTGCCAGCAGCCAAGTGGCGGGCTATGGCTACACCTTC.

The rearrangement joins TRBV27 to TRBJ2-7, with 10 bases aligning to TRBD1. The germline CDR1 and CDR2 sequences are MNHEY and SMNVEV (reference sequence). Trimming at V came to 10 bases and at J to 3 bases, leaving 12 bases not matched to a gene. The CDR3 is made up of 15 amino acids. The CDR3 DNA sequence: TGTGCCACCACGACATCCGGGACAGGGGTCTACGAGCAGTACTTC. This codes for CATTTSGTGVYEQYF.

This chain links TRBV7-9 with TRBJ2-7; no clear D. Between the trimmed V and J ends, which lost 3 bases and 4 bases, there was a span of 10 bases. The CDR3 contains 13 residues. CDR1 SEHNR and CDR2 FQNEAQ come from the germline V gene (reference sequence). CDR3 DNA sequence: TGTGCCAGCAGCTTTACAGAAGTTTACGAGCAGTACTTC. Protein sequence: CASSFTEVYEQYF.

This rearrangement joins TRBV19 to TRBJ2-3; 8 positions agree with TRBD1. Germline trimming cut 6 bases from V and 2 bases from J; bases unmatched to any gene: 7. CDR3 length: 15 amino acids. CDR1 is LNHDA and CDR2 is SQIVND in the germline V gene (reference sequence). CDR3 protein: CASRETGVHTDTQYF. CDR3 DNA sequence: TGTGCCAGTAGGGAGACAGGGGTTCACACAGATACGCAGTATTTT.

V gene TRBV9 combines with J gene TRBJ2-1; D remains unclear. Trimming took off 0 bases at V and 7 bases at J, with 8 bases between the two ends. Germline CDR1 SGDLS, CDR2 YYNGEE. The length of the CDR3 is 13 residues. CDR3 bases: TGTGCCAGCAGCGTAGATTCTAGAAATGAGCAGTTCTTC. It encodes CASSVDSRNEQFF. The full variable domain, its missing parts supplied by reference TRBV9 and TRBJ2-1, is DSGVTQTPKHLITATGQRVTLRCSPRSGDLSVYWYQQSLDQGLQFLIQYYNGEERAKGNILERFSAQQFPDLHSELNLSSLELGDSALYFCASSVDSRNEQFFGPGTRLTVL.

The chain is built from TRBV6-5 and TRBJ2-1; a weak D match, TRBD2 (5 bases). CDR3 size: 16 residues. The germline CDR1 and CDR2 sequences are MNHEY and SVGAGI. V lost 0 bases to trimming and J lost 0 bases, with 9 bases between them. This CDR3 reads CASSYSSAGSYNEQFF. The CDR3 DNA follows: TGTGCCAGCAGTTACTCGTCGGCGGGCTCCTACAATGAGCAGTTCTTC.

The chain couples TRBV28 to TRBJ2-6; no reliable D call. This CDR3 has 14 amino acids. V lost 5 bases to trimming and J lost 0 bases, with 5 bases between them. CDR1 MDHEN and CDR2 SYDVKM come from the germline V gene. CDR3 coding DNA: TGTGCCAGCAGTGTAAACTCTGGGGCCAACGTCCTGACTTTC. Translation: CASSVNSGANVLTF.

J is TRBJ1-2 and V is TRBV14, with D perhaps TRBD1 (5 bases). Trimming cost V 2 bases and J 3 bases, with 10 bases left between them. This CDR3 is built from 14 residues. The V gene's germline CDR1 is SGHDN and CDR2 FVKESK. The CDR3 DNA follows: TGTGCCAGCAGCCAAACAGGCAGGTACTATGGCTACACCTTC. Protein sequence: CASSQTGRYYGYTF.

A single count supports this clone. The rearrangement uses TRBV6-1 and TRBJ1-2, with D tentatively TRBD1 (5 bases). Germline V lookup: CDR1 MNHNS, CDR2 SASEGT. The V and J ends lost 10 bases and 2 bases respectively, with 11 bases between them. The length of the CDR3 is 12 residues. The CDR3 DNA is TGTGCCACCCCCGGGGGGAACTATGGCTACACCTTC. Its translation: CATPGGNYGYTF.

The V and J genes are TRBV7-6 and TRBJ1-2, with 10 positions matching TRBD1. Germline V gives CDR1 SGHVS, CDR2 FNYEAQ. J lost 10 bases, V lost 1 base, and 9 bases had no gene match. The CDR3 is made up of 15 amino acids. CDR3 sequence (DNA): TGTGCCAGCAGCTTAGGAACACCGGGACAGGGGACCTACACCTTC. This codes for CASSLGTPGQGTYTF.

The chain is built from TRBV6-1 and TRBJ2-7; 7 nucleotides align to TRBD1. Germline CDR1 reads MNHNS; CDR2 reads SASEGT. CDR3 length: 14 residues. V was pared by 4 bases and J by 3 bases, with 6 bases of the junction left unmatched. This chain's CDR3 is CASSARTGHYEQYF. The CDR3 DNA reads TGTGCCAGCAGTGCTCGGACAGGACACTACGAGCAGTACTTC.

This clone was seen only a few times. The CDR3 DNA follows: TGCGCCAGCAGCCAAGCGGCAACTAGCGGGAGAATGGGCAATGAGCAGTTCTTC. The encoded protein is CASSQAATSGRMGNEQFF. The rearrangement links TRBV4-3 to TRBJ2-1; 11 bases line up with TRBD2. The CDR3 extends over 18 amino acids. Germline CDR1 and CDR2: LGHNA and YSLEER. After removal of 1 base from V and 6 bases from J, the junction contained 11 bases not matched to a gene.

The J gene is TRBJ1-2, the V gene TRBV5-6, with TRBD1 as a possible D gene (5 bases). The CDR3 loop spans 14 amino acids. Germline CDR1 SGHDT, CDR2 YYEEEE. Trimming pared 7 bases from V and 8 bases from J, leaving 21 bases between. The CDR3 bases are TGTGCCAGCGTTCGCACCCTAAGGGGTGGCGGCTACACCTTC. Translating it yields CASVRTLRGGGYTF.

The chain uses TRBV18 and TRBJ2-5; D unresolved. The CDR3 is 12 residues long. CDR1 and CDR2 from the germline V gene are KGHSH and LQKENI. Trimming cost V 2 bases and J 3 bases, with 4 bases left between them. The CDR3 sequence: CASSPTEETQYF. The CDR3 DNA reads TGTGCCAGCTCACCAACGGAAGAGACCCAGTACTTC. Looking up the rest from reference TRBV18 and TRBJ2-5 gives the full variable domain: NAGVMQNPRHLVRRRGQEARLRCSPMKGHSHVYWYRQLPEEGLKFMVYLQKENIIDESGMPKERFSAEFPKEGPSILRIQQVVRGDSAAYFCASSPTEETQYFGPGTRLLVL.

The chain recombines TRBV6-5 with TRBJ2-7; a weak D match, TRBD2 (5 bases). Germline V gene lookup returns CDR1 MNHEY and CDR2 SVGAGI. Trimming shortened V by 6 bases and J by 1 base, and 16 bases separated the two germline ends. The CDR3 is 15 amino acids. As DNA, the CDR3 is TGTGCCAGCAGCCTACTATCGACTAATTCCTACGAGCAGTACTTC. It translates to CASSLLSTNSYEQYF.

The rearrangement uses TRBV7-9 and TRBJ2-7; 11 positions match TRBD1. CDR3 length: 16 amino acids. J lost 5 bases, V lost 1 base, and 7 bases had no gene match. Germline values: CDR1 SEHNR, CDR2 FQNEAQ (reference sequence). DNA for the CDR3: TGTGCCAGCAGCTTAGTAAGGGGACAGGGGGTCCACGAGCAGTACTTC. Translated: CASSLVRGQGVHEQYF.

This chain links TRBV4-3 with TRBJ2-3; D perhaps matches TRBD2 (6 bases). Germline loops: CDR1 LGHNA, CDR2 YSLEER. Trimming removed 4 bases at V and 6 bases at J, with 11 bases between. The CDR3 has 13 residues. This chain's CDR3 is CASSLSGVDTQYF. The DNA of the CDR3 is TGCGCCAGCAGCCTCTCGGGGGTGGATACGCAGTATTTT.

The chain is built from TRBV18 and TRBJ2-7, with TRBD1 identical over 9 bases. Germline V CDR1 and CDR2: KGHSH, LQKENI. Losses at the gene ends were 3 bases for V and 6 bases for J; bases not matched to a gene: 3. The CDR3 spans 13 residues. CDR3 coding DNA: TGTGCCAGCTCACCCCTGGACAGGGGCGAGCAGTACTTC. Amino acids: CASSPLDRGEQYF.

This chain uses TRBV2 with TRBJ1-5; D may be TRBD1 (6 bases). The CDR3 loop spans 15 amino acids. Between the trimmed V and J ends, which lost 3 bases and 5 bases, there was a span of 14 bases. Looked up from germline, CDR1 is SNHLY and CDR2 is FYNNEI. This chain's CDR3 is CASSDRVGGHQPQHF. The CDR3 nucleotides are TGTGCCAGCAGTGACAGGGTTGGGGGCCATCAGCCCCAGCATTTT.

V gene TRBV5-4 combines with J gene TRBJ2-7; D unclear. The CDR3 spans 14 residues. V lost 0 bases, J lost 6 bases, and 13 bases lay in between. Germline assignment: CDR1 SGHNT and CDR2 YYREEE (reference sequence). CDR3 region: CASSLEEPRGEQYF. The CDR3 DNA sequence: TGTGCCAGCAGCTTGGAGGAGCCCCGTGGCGAGCAGTACTTC.

This chain links TRBV5-1 with TRBJ2-1, with no clear D. The V gene lost 2 bases and the J gene lost 5 bases, with 11 bases spanning the gap. This CDR3 has 14 residues. Germline V gene lookup returns CDR1 SGHRS and CDR2 YFSETQ. The CDR3 nucleotides read TGCGCCAGCAGCTTAGCAGCGTCTAACAATGAGCAGTTCTTC. It codes for CASSLAASNNEQFF.